The 14 T cell receptor beta chains presented below share a single source sample, sequenced in a study of patients and donors after allogeneic stem cell transplantation. TCRdb ran MiXCR on the RT-PCR reads and lists one entry per CDR3 protein. The repertoire holds some 880,000 distinct CDR3 sequences, roughly 18% seen once, with 5% to 7.5% in the top ten. The sequenced sample was blood, either unsorted or a sorted T cell fraction (not recorded which). These receptors originate from a human donor who was either an allogeneic HSCT recipient or a stem cell or donor lymphocyte infusion donor (not recorded which). It is not recorded whose cells these are; they may come from a transplant donor.

This clonotype was seen a handful of times. V gene TRBV20-1 combines with J gene TRBJ2-7, with a possible D match to TRBD2 (6 bases). The CDR3 is made up of 14 amino acids. The germline CDR1 and CDR2 sequences are DFQATT and SNEGSKA (reference sequence). Deletions cut 6 bases from V and 3 bases from J, with 18 bases between. Here the CDR3 reads CSARGTRDVYEQYF. In DNA, the CDR3 is TGCAGTGCCCGAGGGACTCGAGATGTCTACGAGCAGTACTTC.

This clonotype appeared many times. The rearrangement links TRBV7-9 to TRBJ1-2, with D perhaps TRBD1 (5 bases). Germline V gene lookup returns CDR1 SEHNR and CDR2 FQNEAQ (reference sequence). The CDR3 consists of 13 residues. Trimming shortened V by 1 base and J by 4 bases, and 7 bases separated the two germline ends. The CDR3 nucleotides read TGTGCCAGCAGCTTAGACGGGGGCTATGGCTACACCTTC. Translation gives CASSLDGGYGYTF.

The rearrangement links TRBV27 to TRBJ2-7, with D tentatively TRBD2 (6 bases). Germline CDR1 MNHEY, CDR2 SMNVEV (reference sequence). V gave up 5 bases and J gave up 3 bases, with 17 bases separating them. The CDR3 length is 15 residues. The CDR3 nucleotides read TGTGCCAGCAGTCGCACCGGGAGAGGGGACTACGAGCAGTACTTC. Its protein is CASSRTGRGDYEQYF.

This clonotype turned up a few times. V usage is TRBV12-3 or TRBV12-4 and J usage is TRBJ2-1, with 8 bases that match TRBD2. CDR3 length equals 16 residues. V trimming: 7 bases; J trimming: 0 bases; junction bases outside the gene matches: 8. The CDR3 region is CASNPGGLDSYNEQFF. The CDR3 region has the DNA TGTGCCAGCAACCCGGGGGGGCTAGACTCCTACAATGAGCAGTTCTTC.

The chain joins TRBV6-1 to TRBJ2-7, with D maybe TRBD2 (6 bases). Trimming took 4 bases from V and 0 from J, leaving 13 bases between them. The CDR3 is 15 residues long. Germline CDR1 and CDR2: MNHNS and SASEGT. The CDR3 here is CASSVAGRGSYEQYF. The CDR3 region has the DNA TGTGCCAGCAGTGTTGCTGGGCGGGGCTCCTACGAGCAGTACTTC.

V usage is TRBV12-3 or TRBV12-4 and J usage is TRBJ2-4; D is unclear. Trimming took off 3 bases at V and 0 bases at J, with 18 bases between the two ends. This CDR3 is 18 amino acids long. CDR3 amino acids: CASSFTVSQPLAKNIQYF. The CDR3 nucleotides read TGTGCCAGCAGTTTTACGGTCAGCCAACCGCTAGCCAAAAACATTCAGTACTTC.

V and J are TRBV7-2 and TRBJ2-5; possible D gene TRBD1, 6 bases. Germline assignment: CDR1 SGHTA and CDR2 FQGNSA. Trimming shortened V by 1 base and J by 4 bases, and 16 bases separated the two germline ends. The CDR3 has 16 residues. The CDR3 here is CASSLVWGRVRETQYF. The CDR3 nucleotides are TGTGCCAGCAGCTTAGTTTGGGGGCGCGTCAGAGAGACCCAGTACTTC.

The chain couples TRBV7-3 to TRBJ2-4, with 9 bases lining up with TRBD2. The V gene end was trimmed by 0 bases and the J gene end by 12 bases; junction bases not matched to a gene: 9. Germline values: CDR1 SGHTA, CDR2 FQGTGA. The CDR3 runs 15 residues. The CDR3: CASSLTTLAGDPQYF. CDR3 nucleotide sequence: TGTGCCAGCAGCTTAACAACACTAGCGGGCGATCCTCAGTACTTC.

V usage is TRBV7-9 and J usage is TRBJ1-2; 11 nucleotides match TRBD1. V shed 4 bases, J shed 5 bases, and the junction held 9 bases outside the gene matches. Germline lookup yields CDR1 SEHNR and CDR2 FQNEAQ (reference sequence). This CDR3 comprises 16 residues. In DNA form, the CDR3 reads TGTGCCAGCAGCTCCACTCCGGGACAGGGGGTTTATGGCTACACCTTC. Protein sequence: CASSSTPGQGVYGYTF. The full variable domain, rest sourced from reference TRBV7-9 and TRBJ1-2, is DTGVSQNPRHKITKRGQNVTFRCDPISEHNRLYWYRQTLGQGPEFLTYFQNEAQLEKSRLLSDRFSAERPKGSFSTLEIQRTEQGDSAMYLCASSSTPGQGVYGYTFGSGTRLTVV.

This clonotype was counted only a few times. This rearrangement joins TRBV29-1 to TRBJ2-6; possibly TRBD1 for D (5 bases). CDR3 length equals 16 residues. V shed 4 bases and J shed 0 bases, with 13 bases lying between them. Germline V gene lookup returns CDR1 SQVTM and CDR2 ANQGSEA. In DNA form, the CDR3 reads TGCAGCGTTGCTCGACAGTCTTACTCTGGGGCCAACGTCCTGACTTTC. This encodes CSVARQSYSGANVLTF. Full variable domain (remainder filled in from reference TRBV29-1 and TRBJ2-6): SAVISQKPSRDICQRGTSLTIQCQVDSQVTMMFWYRQQPGQSLTLIATANQGSEATYESGFVIDKFPISRPNLTFSTLTVSNMSPEDSSIYLCSVARQSYSGANVLTFGAGSRLTVL.

The J gene is TRBJ1-2, the V gene TRBV30; 9 bases align to TRBD1. Per the germline V gene, CDR1 is GTSNPN and CDR2 is SVGIG (reference sequence). This CDR3 has 13 amino acids. The J segment lost 8 bases and the V segment lost 6 bases, leaving 10 bases of the junction unmatched. As DNA, the CDR3 is TGTGCCTGCTCTAAAGGGACAGGGAGCGGCTACACCTTC. It yields the protein CACSKGTGSGYTF.

The genes are TRBV7-3 and TRBJ1-1, with D uncertain. The CDR3 runs to 17 residues. V was shortened by 5 bases and J by 2 bases, with 21 bases between the two germline ends. Germline V gene sequence: CDR1 SGHTA, CDR2 FQGTGA. CDR3 amino acids: CASSPPNTRPKNTEAFF. CDR3 bases: TGTGCCAGCAGCCCCCCGAACACCCGACCGAAAAACACTGAAGCTTTCTTT.

This clonotype was seen more than once but under ten times. The chain employs TRBV3-1 and TRBJ2-2, with 9 bases fitting TRBD1. J was trimmed by 4 bases and V by 0 bases; bases with no gene match: 3. The CDR3 length is 16 residues. The germline V gene has CDR1 LGHDT and CDR2 YNNKEL (reference sequence). The CDR3 sequence is CASSQEWTGATGELFF. In nucleotides, the CDR3 is TGTGCCAGCAGCCAAGAATGGACAGGGGCCACCGGGGAGCTGTTTTTT. Drawing the rest from reference TRBV3-1 and TRBJ2-2, the complete variable domain is DTAVSQTPKYLVTQMGNDKSIKCEQNLGHDTMYWYKQDSKKFLKIMFSYNNKELIINETVPNRFSPKSPDKAHLNLHINSLELGDSAVYFCASSQEWTGATGELFFGEGSRLTVL.

V is TRBV20-1 and J is TRBJ1-3; D perhaps matches TRBD1 (5 bases). Germline V lookup: CDR1 DFQATT, CDR2 SNEGSKA (reference sequence). With 2 bases removed from V and 0 bases from J, the gap between germline ends came to 14 bases. The CDR3 is made up of 16 amino acids. The CDR3 region has the DNA TGCAGTGCTAGATCGGGGCATCCTAACTCTGGAAACACCATATATTTT. Its translation is CSARSGHPNSGNTIYF.